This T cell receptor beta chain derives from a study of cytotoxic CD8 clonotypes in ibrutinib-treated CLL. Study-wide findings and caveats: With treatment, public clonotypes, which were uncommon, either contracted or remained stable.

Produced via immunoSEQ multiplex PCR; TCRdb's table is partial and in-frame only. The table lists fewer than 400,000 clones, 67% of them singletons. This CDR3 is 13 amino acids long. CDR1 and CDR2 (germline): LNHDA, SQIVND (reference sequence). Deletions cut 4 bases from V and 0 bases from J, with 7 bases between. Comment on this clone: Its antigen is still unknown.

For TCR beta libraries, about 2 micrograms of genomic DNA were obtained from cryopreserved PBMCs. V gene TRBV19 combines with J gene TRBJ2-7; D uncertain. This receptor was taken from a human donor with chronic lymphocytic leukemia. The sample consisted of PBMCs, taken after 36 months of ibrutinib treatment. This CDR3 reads CASSTASSYEQYF. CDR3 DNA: TGTGCCAGTAGTACGGCTAGCTCCTACGAGCAGTACTTC.